The rows below give T cell receptor beta chains drawn from one sample of a study of T cell responses to AZD1222 COVID-19 vaccine. Produced via immunoSEQ multiplex PCR; TCRdb's table is partial and in-frame only. The table includes 170,000 or so clones, just over 90% detected once. Sequenced material: peripheral blood, taken on day 0 of AZD1222 vaccination. These receptors were collected from an adult in good health. CDR3s include the opening cysteine and the closing phenylalanine or tryptophan. The D gene is left open where the match is weak. Size is stated for part of the rows, as once, few or many counts, or as a class when the clone is expanded.

DNA,CDR3,length,size,D,J,V
TGTGCCAGCAGGGATGAGCGGGGGGCGCGAGGCTACACCTTC,CASRDERGARGYTF,14,.,.,TRBJ1-2,TRBV5-5
TGTGCCAGCAGTTTGGGGGGCACTGGAGGAGAGACCCAGTACTTC,CASSLGGTGGETQYF,15,.,.,TRBJ2-5,TRBV28
TGTGCCACCAGCAGCGGACTAGCAGCAGATACGCAGTATTTT,CATSSGLAADTQYF,14,.,TRBD2,TRBJ2-3,TRBV15
TGTGCCAGCAGCCCTGGGACAGCCTATGGCTACACCTTC,CASSPGTAYGYTF,13,.,TRBD1,TRBJ1-2,TRBV11-2
TGTGCCAGCAGTGAACGGGGGGAAGGATCCTACGAGCAGTACTTC,CASSERGEGSYEQYF,15,.,TRBD2,TRBJ2-7,TRBV6-1
TGCGCCAGCAGCCAGGGTCTCGGGAGCTCCTACAATGAGCAGTTCTTC,CASSQGLGSSYNEQFF,16,.,.,TRBJ2-1,TRBV4-3
TGCGCCAGCAGCTTGTCAGGGACAGGAGGTAATCAGCCCCAGCATTTT,CASSLSGTGGNQPQHF,16,.,TRBD1,TRBJ1-5,TRBV5-1
TGCGCCAGCAGTCATCTATTCTTATCCTTGACAGGCCTCAACACTGAAGCTTTCTTT,CASSHLFLSLTGLNTEAFF,19,.,.,TRBJ1-1,TRBV23-1
TGTGCCTGGAGTGGAGGGACAGCCTATGGCTACACCTTC,CAWSGGTAYGYTF,13,.,TRBD1,TRBJ1-2,TRBV30
TGTGCCAGCAGCTTAGCGTTGAACACCGGGGAGCTGTTTTTT,CASSLALNTGELFF,14,.,.,TRBJ2-2,TRBV11-3
TGTGCCAGCTCACCAACCGAGGCCTCCACCCTCAATCAGCCCCAGCATTTT,CASSPTEASTLNQPQHF,17,.,.,TRBJ1-5,TRBV18
TGCGCCAGCAGCCTCTTTACCTCCGGGACGAGGAATGAAAAACTGTTTTTT,CASSLFTSGTRNEKLFF,17,.,.,TRBJ1-4,TRBV4-1
TGTGCCAGCAGCTTTAAAGGGGGGGGCACCTACGAGCAGTACTTC,CASSFKGGGTYEQYF,15,.,.,TRBJ2-7,TRBV7-8
TGCGCCAGCAGCTTGGCGTCGACAGGGCAAGAGACCCAGTACTTC,CASSLASTGQETQYF,15,.,TRBD1,TRBJ2-5,TRBV5-1
TGTGCCAGCAGCTTAGCCGCAGATACGCAGTATTTT,CASSLAADTQYF,12,once,.,TRBJ2-3,TRBV11-1
TGTGCCAGTAGTATTCAGGTGAACTATGGCTACACCTTC,CASSIQVNYGYTF,13,once,.,TRBJ1-2,TRBV19
TGTGCCAGCAGCTTGGGGACACAAAATTCACCCCTCCACTTT,CASSLGTQNSPLHF,14,.,.,TRBJ1-6,TRBV5-5
TGTGCCAGCAGTTACATCCCAAGCGGGGGATACAATGAGCAGTTCTTC,CASSYIPSGGYNEQFF,16,.,TRBD2,TRBJ2-1,TRBV6-7
TGCGCCAGCAGCTTCCGGGACAGTGGTTCGGGCTACACCTTC,CASSFRDSGSGYTF,14,.,TRBD1,TRBJ1-2,TRBV5-1
TGTGCCAGCAGCTTAGGGACCCGGTGGGAGCAGTTCTTC,CASSLGTRWEQFF,13,.,.,TRBJ2-1,TRBV7-2
TGTGCCAGCAGCCCCTTGACAACTACTGGAAACACCATATATTTT,CASSPLTTTGNTIYF,15,.,.,TRBJ1-3,TRBV7-2
TGTGCCAGCAGCTCCCGGACTAGCGGGGGAGAACACGAGCAGTACTTC,CASSSRTSGGEHEQYF,16,.,TRBD2,TRBJ2-7,TRBV7-8
TGTGCCAGCAGTTACTCGAGACAGCTCTCTGGAAACACCATATATTTT,CASSYSRQLSGNTIYF,16,.,.,TRBJ1-3,TRBV6-5
TGTGCCACCAGTGATTACGGCTACGAGCAGTACTTC,CATSDYGYEQYF,12,.,.,TRBJ2-7,TRBV24-1
TGTGCCAGCAGTCCGAGCCCCGGACAGTTGAACACTGAAGCTTTCTTT,CASSPSPGQLNTEAFF,16,.,.,TRBJ1-1,TRBV27
TGTGCCAGCAGCCAAAACGGTCACCAAGAGACCCAGTACTTC,CASSQNGHQETQYF,14,.,.,TRBJ2-5,TRBV11-3
TGTGCCAGCAGTTCCCGGTTGGGGACGCTCAATCAGCCCCAGCATTTT,CASSSRLGTLNQPQHF,16,once,.,TRBJ1-5,TRBV2
TGTGCCAGCTCACCCGGGCGGAACACTGAAGCTTTCTTT,CASSPGRNTEAFF,13,once,.,TRBJ1-1,TRBV18
TGTGCCAGCAGTGGCGGGGAGGTCAGGGGGAACTATGGCTACACCTTC,CASSGGEVRGNYGYTF,16,.,TRBD1,TRBJ1-2,TRBV28
TGTGCCAGCAGCTTGGGGAGGGGTCCCTACGAGCAGTACTTC,CASSLGRGPYEQYF,14,.,.,TRBJ2-7,TRBV5-8
TGCGCCAGCAGCCAAGATCTAAGTCAGGGTGGCCCCTACAATGAGCAGTTCTTC,CASSQDLSQGGPYNEQFF,18,.,.,TRBJ2-1,TRBV4-1
TGTGCCAGCAGCTTGGGACTATTCTACGAGCAGTACTTC,CASSLGLFYEQYF,13,.,TRBD2,TRBJ2-7,TRBV7-9
TGTGCCAGCAGTTGGACGGATCAGCCCCAGCATTTT,CASSWTDQPQHF,12,.,.,TRBJ1-5,TRBV28
TGTGCCAGCAGTTCCCTTGGGCCTCTGGCCCTCCACTTT,CASSSLGPLALHF,13,.,.,TRBJ1-6,TRBV6-5
TGTGCCAGCCAGGACGGCGTATACGGCTACACCTTC,CASQDGVYGYTF,12,.,.,TRBJ1-2,TRBV19
TGTGCCAGCAGCTTGGGGACCGGGACAGGGATACATGAAGCTTTCTTT,CASSLGTGTGIHEAFF,16,.,TRBD1,TRBJ1-1,TRBV7-9
TGCAGCGTTGTGGACTCCTCAAACACCATATATTTT,CSVVDSSNTIYF,12,.,.,TRBJ1-3,TRBV29-1
TGTGCCAGCAGTTTGGGTGGAAACACCATATATTTT,CASSLGGNTIYF,12,.,.,TRBJ1-3,TRBV12-3/TRBV12-4
TGTGCCAGCAGCCAAGATCTTAATCCTGAAAAACTGTTTTTT,CASSQDLNPEKLFF,14,once,.,TRBJ1-4,TRBV3-1/TRBV3-2
TGTGCCAGCAGCCAAGACAGGGGTGGAAACACCATATATTTT,CASSQDRGGNTIYF,14,.,.,TRBJ1-3,TRBV4-2
TGTGCCACCACTCATGAGGTCTCTGGAAACACCATATATTTT,CATTHEVSGNTIYF,14,.,.,TRBJ1-3,TRBV10-3
TGCGCCAGCAGCTTGGGGGCGGGAGGCTACACCTTC,CASSLGAGGYTF,12,.,.,TRBJ1-2,TRBV5-1
TGTGCCAGCAGTCCCGGTGGGGACGGCAGTAATTCACCCCTCCACTTT,CASSPGGDGSNSPLHF,16,.,.,TRBJ1-6,TRBV6-6
TGTGCCAGCAGCTTGGTTAAGACTAGCGGGGGGGATACGCAGTATTTT,CASSLVKTSGGDTQYF,16,.,TRBD2,TRBJ2-3,TRBV5-4
TGTGCCAGCAGCGCGGGTCAGCAGAATCAGCCCCAGCATTTT,CASSAGQQNQPQHF,14,.,.,TRBJ1-5,TRBV5-5
TGTGCCACCAGTGCGGGGACAGGGTACTACACCTTC,CATSAGTGYYTF,12,.,TRBD1,TRBJ1-2,TRBV24-1
TGTGCCAGCAGCCCCCGACCTGGGACAGTCCCCTACGAGCAGTACTTC,CASSPRPGTVPYEQYF,16,.,TRBD1,TRBJ2-7,TRBV7-2
TGTGCCAGCAGGTCGGGACAGGGAGGGGCCGGGGAGCTGTTTTTT,CASRSGQGGAGELFF,15,.,TRBD1,TRBJ2-2,TRBV28
TGTGCCAGCAGCCGCCTACCTGGGGGGGCGGGAGAAAAACTGTTTTTT,CASSRLPGGAGEKLFF,16,.,.,TRBJ1-4,TRBV3-1/TRBV3-2
TGTGCCAGCAGTTACTCGAAACAGGGCGGATACGAGCAGTACTTC,CASSYSKQGGYEQYF,15,.,.,TRBJ2-7,TRBV6-5
TGTGCCAGCAGGACCGCAGGGTACTACGAGCAGTACTTC,CASRTAGYYEQYF,13,few,.,TRBJ2-7,TRBV27
TGTGCCAGCAGTGAAGCGTCCCACACCCAAGAGACCCAGTACTTC,CASSEASHTQETQYF,15,.,.,TRBJ2-5,TRBV6-1